This entry describes one T cell receptor beta chain. Antigen unknown. Extracted from the samples, RNA was reverse transcribed into cDNA to serve as the sequencing template. The method was immunoSEQ multiplex PCR; TCRdb's version includes in-frame clones alone and lacks a portion of them. The sample lists approximately 100,000 clones; 55% to 75% were seen once. Treatment specified: oral pan-JAK inhibitor, 5-10 mg twice daily. Germline assignment: CDR1 KGHSH and CDR2 LQKENI. Trimming cost V 6 bases and J 2 bases, with 11 bases left between them. CDR3 length: 13 amino acids. The record originates from a study of CD8+ T cells in alopecia areata. Turning to the study itself: Affected scalp percentage gauged treated patients' severity. The study, taken as a whole, reports: In scalp samples, resident alphabeta T cells of normal skin are also sequenced. Tofacitinib delivered significant drops in scalp clonality and in expanded CD8+ clones among the top 100. With one nonresponder, baseline CD8+ expansion's link to response remains uncertain.

The clonotype comes from a human donor with alopecia areata. The rearrangement uses TRBV18 and TRBJ2-7; D is possibly TRBD1 (6 bases). The specimen comprised CD8+ T cells sorted from blood, sampled between weeks 55 and 65, from a patient treated with tofacitinib. The DNA for the CDR3 is TGTGCCAGCTCCCGACAGGTAACCTACGAGCAGTACTTC. Protein: CASSRQVTYEQYF.